This T cell receptor beta chain appears in the sequencing data of a study of CD8 T cells in ankylosing spondylitis. Study observations and caveats: Reactive arthritis synovial fluid and blood previously showed some of these motif variants. The study looked at matched synovial fluid samples from ankylosing spondylitis patients. Disease-linked clones were reported to be significantly enriched there. A TCR beta motif made of fewer than ten highly homologous variants seemed typical of ankylosing spondylitis blood.

Making use of molecular barcodes, quantitative 5'-RACE generated TCR beta libraries. Each CDR3 protein is one row after TCRdb ran MiXCR on the 5' RACE reads. The sample includes approximately 220,000 distinct CDR3 sequences, around 20% of them seen just once. This clonotype was counted between two and nine times. Its target is unknown. This CDR3 comprises 16 residues. With 2 bases removed from V and 2 bases from J, the gap between germline ends came to 16 bases. Germline CDR1 and CDR2: LGHNA and YNFKEQ. The sequence derives from a male donor with ankylosing spondylitis. The chain links TRBV4-2 to TRBJ2-7; D is possibly TRBD1 or TRBD2 (5 bases each). Sequencing input: blood, either unsorted or a sorted T cell fraction (not recorded which). The CDR3, as DNA: TGTGCCAGCAGCCAATCAATCGGGGCGTCGGCCTACGAGCAGTACTTC. It is translated as CASSQSIGASAYEQYF.